This T cell receptor beta chain was recovered during a study of T cells after yellow fever vaccination. The germline gives CDR1 SGHTA, CDR2 FQGNSA. The ends were cut back, 2 bases at V and 5 bases at J, with 20 bases in the middle. This CDR3 comprises 17 residues. This clonotype was picked up a small number of times. Via MiXCR, TCRdb re-called the 5' RACE reads, giving one row per CDR3 protein. This sample yields 500,000 to 650,000 distinct CDR3 sequences, of which roughly an eighth are seen a single time; just under 15% belongs to the top ten. Specimen: PBMCs, collected on the day of the yellow fever booster vaccination. The chain couples TRBV7-2 to TRBJ2-3; D might be TRBD1 (5 bases). The sequence was collected from a man aged 30 to 45 who received the YFV17D yellow fever vaccine. The CDR3 reads CASSLRNAWAGKDTQYF. The CDR3 DNA reads TGTGCCAGCAGCTTAAGGAATGCGTGGGCAGGGAAAGATACGCAGTATTTT.